Listed here is a single T cell receptor beta chain. These data belong to a study of blood T cell repertoires in COVID-19. About the study: Some COVID-19 samples were acute and others convalescent; all came from the United States, Italy and Spain. The cDNA or gDNA used as material had been derived from T cells, B-cell-depleted T cells, or PBMCs.

As handled by the study authors: Amplification of reference gene primers was used by the study to estimate nucleated cell counts. Generated by immunoSEQ multiplex PCR, the TCRdb table keeps only in-frame clones and is missing some. V, J and clone size reflect that table, while D and trimming were determined from the DNA. The sample yields approximately 220,000 clones, around 81% seen once. This CDR3 has 14 amino acids. The sample taken for sequencing was peripheral blood. This TCR derives from a woman aged 55-75 years with acute or convalescent COVID-19. V usage is TRBV21-1 and J usage is TRBJ2-2; TRBD1 was called by the table and not checked on the DNA. TRBV21-1 is flagged as a pseudogene. The CDR3 loop reads CASSKGPGTGELFF. CDR3 nucleotides: TGTGCCAGCAGCAAGGGCCCTGGGACCGGGGAGCTGTTTTTT.